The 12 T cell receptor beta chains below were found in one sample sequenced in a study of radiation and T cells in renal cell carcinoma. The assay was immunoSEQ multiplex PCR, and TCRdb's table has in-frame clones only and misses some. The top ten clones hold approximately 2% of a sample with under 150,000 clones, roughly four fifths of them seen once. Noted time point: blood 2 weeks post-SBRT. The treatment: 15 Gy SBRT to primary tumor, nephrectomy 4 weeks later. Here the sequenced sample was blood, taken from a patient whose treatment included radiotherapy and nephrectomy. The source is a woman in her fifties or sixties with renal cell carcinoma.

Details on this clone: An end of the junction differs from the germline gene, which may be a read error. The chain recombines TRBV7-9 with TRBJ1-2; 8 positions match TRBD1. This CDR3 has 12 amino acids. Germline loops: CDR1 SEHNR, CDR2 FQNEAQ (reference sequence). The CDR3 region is CASSLGQAAYAF. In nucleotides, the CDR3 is TGTGCCAGCAGCTTGGGACAGGCCGCTTACGCCTTC.

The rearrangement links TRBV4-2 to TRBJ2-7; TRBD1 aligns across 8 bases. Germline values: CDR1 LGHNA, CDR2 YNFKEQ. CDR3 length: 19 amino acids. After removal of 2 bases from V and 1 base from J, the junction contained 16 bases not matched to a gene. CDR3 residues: CASSQTIVTTGGRSYEQYF. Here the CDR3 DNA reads TGTGCCAGCAGCCAAACAATAGTTACAACAGGGGGGCGTTCCTACGAGCAGTACTTC.

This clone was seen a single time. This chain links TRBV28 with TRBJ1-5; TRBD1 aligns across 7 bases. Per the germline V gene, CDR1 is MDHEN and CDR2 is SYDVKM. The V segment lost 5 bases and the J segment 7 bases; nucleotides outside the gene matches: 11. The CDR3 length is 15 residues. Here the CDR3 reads CASSHLRQGIQPQHF. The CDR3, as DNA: TGTGCCAGCAGTCATCTTCGACAGGGAATACAGCCCCAGCATTTT.

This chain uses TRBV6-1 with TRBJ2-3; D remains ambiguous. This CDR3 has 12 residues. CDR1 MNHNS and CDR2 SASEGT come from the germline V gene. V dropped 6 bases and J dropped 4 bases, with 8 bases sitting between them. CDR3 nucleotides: TGTGCCAGCAGCACCAAACCAGATACGCAGTATTTT. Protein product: CASSTKPDTQYF.

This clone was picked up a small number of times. Here the CDR3 DNA reads TGTGCCAGCAGTTTAAGGCCCGCAGGGACGGAAGAGCAGTACTTC. Its protein product is CASSLRPAGTEEQYF. This chain joins TRBV11-1 and TRBJ2-7; TRBD1 or TRBD2 may be the D gene (5 bases each). The germline V gene encodes CDR1 SGHAT and CDR2 FQDESV (reference sequence). Between the trimmed V and J ends, which lost 6 bases and 7 bases, there was a span of 22 bases. This CDR3 contains 15 residues.

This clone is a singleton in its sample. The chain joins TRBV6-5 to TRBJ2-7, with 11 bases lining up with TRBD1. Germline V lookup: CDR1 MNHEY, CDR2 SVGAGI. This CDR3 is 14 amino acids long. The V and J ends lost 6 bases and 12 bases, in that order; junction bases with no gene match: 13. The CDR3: CASSRPGQGVLMYF. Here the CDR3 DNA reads TGTGCCAGCAGCCGACCGGGACAGGGGGTCTTGATGTACTTC.

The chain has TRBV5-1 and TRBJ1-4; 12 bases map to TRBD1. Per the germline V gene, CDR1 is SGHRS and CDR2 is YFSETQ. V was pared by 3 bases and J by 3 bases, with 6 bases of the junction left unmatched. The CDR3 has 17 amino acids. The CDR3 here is CASSWTGTGGSNEKLFF. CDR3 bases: TGCGCCAGCAGCTGGACCGGGACAGGGGGCTCTAATGAAAAACTGTTTTTT.

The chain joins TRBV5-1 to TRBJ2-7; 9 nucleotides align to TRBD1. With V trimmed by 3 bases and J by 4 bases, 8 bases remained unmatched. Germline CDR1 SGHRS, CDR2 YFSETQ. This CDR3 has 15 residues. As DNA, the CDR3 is TGCGCCAGCAGCTCCGACAGGGGGGGATCTTACGAGCAGTACTTC. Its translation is CASSSDRGGSYEQYF.

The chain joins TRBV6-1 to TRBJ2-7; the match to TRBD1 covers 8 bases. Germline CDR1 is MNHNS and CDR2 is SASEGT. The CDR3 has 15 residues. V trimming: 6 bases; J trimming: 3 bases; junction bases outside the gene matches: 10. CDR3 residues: CASRSPGQVLYEQYF. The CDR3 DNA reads TGTGCCAGCAGATCCCCGGGACAGGTTCTCTACGAGCAGTACTTC.

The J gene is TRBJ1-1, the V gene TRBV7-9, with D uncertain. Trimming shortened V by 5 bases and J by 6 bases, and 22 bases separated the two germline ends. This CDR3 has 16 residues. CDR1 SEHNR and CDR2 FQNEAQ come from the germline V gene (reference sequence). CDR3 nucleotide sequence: TGTGCCAGCAGCCAAAGGGCAGCCGGGCGGGTTGCTGAAGCTTTCTTT. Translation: CASSQRAAGRVAEAFF.

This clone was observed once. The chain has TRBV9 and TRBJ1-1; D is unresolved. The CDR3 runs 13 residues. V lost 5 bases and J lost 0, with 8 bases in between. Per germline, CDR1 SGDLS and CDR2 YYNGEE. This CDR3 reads CASSSNMNTEAFF. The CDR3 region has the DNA TGTGCCAGCAGTTCTAACATGAACACTGAAGCTTTCTTT. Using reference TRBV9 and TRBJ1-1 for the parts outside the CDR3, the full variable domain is DSGVTQTPKHLITATGQRVTLRCSPRSGDLSVYWYQQSLDQGLQFLIQYYNGEERAKGNILERFSAQQFPDLHSELNLSSLELGDSALYFCASSSNMNTEAFFGQGTRLTVV.

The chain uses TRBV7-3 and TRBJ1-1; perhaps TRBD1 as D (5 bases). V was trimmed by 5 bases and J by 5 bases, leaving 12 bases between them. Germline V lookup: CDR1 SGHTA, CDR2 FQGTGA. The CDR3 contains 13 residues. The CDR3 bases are TGTGCCAGCAGCCCGTCCAGGGAGACTGAAGCTTTCTTT. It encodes CASSPSRETEAFF.